This entry concerns a single T cell receptor (beta chain). These data belong to a study of blood T cells in healthy people across ages. The ends lost 4 bases at V and 2 bases at J; junction bases unmatched: 13. Germline V gene data show CDR1 as MGHRA and CDR2 as YSYEKL. There are 18 residues in the CDR3. Using a J-beta primer mix together with a sample-barcoded 5' primer, a second PCR was run for roughly 7 to 12 cycles. TCRdb recomputed calls from the 5' RACE reads with MiXCR, one row per CDR3 protein. The sample lists 1.4 million or so distinct CDR3 sequences, 40% to 45% occurring once. The chain carries TRBV4-1 and TRBJ2-2, with 7 positions matching TRBD2. This sequence originates from a woman aged 18 to 35 in good health. Material: blood. The CDR3 sequence is CASSLPGGGGPNTGELFF. CDR3 nucleotides: TGCGCCAGCAGCCTTCCCGGAGGCGGGGGTCCTAACACCGGGGAGCTGTTTTTT.